What follows are 14 T cell receptor beta chains derived from one specimen sequenced in a study of blood T cell repertoires in COVID-19 (TCRdb year 2020). The library was built by means of the immunoSEQ multiplex PCR assay. TCRdb provides this immuneACCESS table in a form limited to in-frame rearrangements. Some clones are lacking; in checked studies, under half of them reflect an unresolved V gene, and why the rest are absent is not known. Counted in this sample were roughly 400,000 clones; roughly 89% of them appeared once. Roughly a tenth of the sample is in the top ten clones. Source material: PBMCs or T cells enriched from blood (not recorded which). These receptors were taken from a woman aged 45-65 years who had recovered from COVID-19.

The chain has TRBV4-2 and TRBJ1-4, with D maybe TRBD1 (6 bases). Per the germline V gene, CDR1 is LGHNA and CDR2 is YNFKEQ. Trimming took off 0 bases at V and 7 bases at J, with 15 bases between the two ends. The CDR3 extends over 16 amino acids. The CDR3 sequence: CASSQEVQGRREKLFF. The CDR3 DNA sequence: TGTGCCAGCAGCCAAGAGGTACAGGGCAGACGTGAAAAACTGTTTTTT.

The chain has TRBV10-3 and TRBJ2-7; tentative D call: TRBD1 (5 bases). Deletions cut 3 bases from V and 2 bases from J, with 11 bases between. This CDR3 region has 14 residues. Germline V lookup: CDR1 ENHRY, CDR2 SYGVKD. The CDR3 coding sequence is TGTGCCATCAGTGATTTGGCAGGGACCTACGAGCAGTACTTC. It yields the protein CAISDLAGTYEQYF.

The V and J genes are TRBV2 and TRBJ1-1, with TRBD1 matching over 12 bases. CDR1 is SNHLY and CDR2 is FYNNEI in the germline V gene. The CDR3 runs 14 residues. The V and J ends lost 6 bases and 5 bases, in that order; junction bases with no gene match: 4. This CDR3 is CASRGQGAVTEAFF. CDR3 nucleotide sequence: TGTGCCAGCAGGGGACAGGGGGCGGTTACTGAAGCTTTCTTT.

This clone was seen a single time. V gene TRBV30 combines with J gene TRBJ1-2; TRBD1 might be the D (5 bases). The CDR3 sequence is 13 residues long. Trimming shortened V by 2 bases and J by 7 bases, and 14 bases separated the two germline ends. CDR1 and CDR2 (germline): GTSNPN, SVGIG (reference sequence). Here the CDR3 reads CAWSPGTVVGYTF. DNA for the CDR3: TGTGCCTGGAGTCCCGGGACTGTAGTTGGCTACACCTTC.

V and J are TRBV29-1 and TRBJ1-1; D might be TRBD1 (6 bases). Trimming removed 5 bases at V and 4 bases at J, with 17 bases between. This CDR3 region has 14 residues. Germline CDR1 SQVTM, CDR2 ANQGSEA. The CDR3 here is CSVKTGNYGTEAFF. The CDR3 bases are TGCAGCGTTAAGACAGGCAACTACGGCACTGAAGCTTTCTTT. Supplemented by reference TRBV29-1 and TRBJ1-1, the full variable domain reads SAVISQKPSRDICQRGTSLTIQCQVDSQVTMMFWYRQQPGQSLTLIATANQGSEATYESGFVIDKFPISRPNLTFSTLTVSNMSPEDSSIYLCSVKTGNYGTEAFFGQGTRLTVV.

V and J are TRBV7-2 and TRBJ2-7; D is undetermined. The CDR3 consists of 15 residues. The V end lost 1 base, the J end lost 2 bases, and 12 bases lay between the germline ends. CDR1 and CDR2 from the germline V gene are SGHTA and FQGNSA. CDR3: CASSLDGGSTYEQYF. The CDR3 bases are TGTGCCAGCAGCTTAGACGGCGGATCAACCTACGAGCAGTACTTC.

This clone was seen once. The J gene is TRBJ1-2, the V gene TRBV11-2; the match to TRBD1 covers 10 bases. J gave up 0 bases and V 4 bases, and 8 bases lay outside the gene matches. The CDR3 totals 17 residues. The germline V gene has CDR1 SGHAT and CDR2 FQNNGV. Here the CDR3 reads CASSSRQGALANYGYTF. CDR3 nucleotide sequence: TGTGCCAGCAGCTCCCGACAGGGGGCTTTAGCTAACTATGGCTACACCTTC.

The rearrangement joins TRBV6-5 to TRBJ2-5, with TRBD1 identical over 9 bases. Trimming took 5 bases from V and 7 from J; bases not matched to a gene: 8. The CDR3 loop spans 14 amino acids. From germline, CDR1 is MNHEY and CDR2 SVGAGI. CDR3 in DNA: TGTGCCAGCAGTCCTACAGGGGGCCGTTTGACCCAGTACTTC. Translation gives CASSPTGGRLTQYF.

The V call is TRBV3-1 (or the pseudogene TRBV3-2), the J call TRBJ2-3, with a weak D call TRBD1 (5 bases). CDR3 size: 12 residues. Between the trimmed V and J ends, which lost 4 bases and 5 bases, there was a span of 7 bases. Germline V gene lookup returns CDR1 LGHDT and CDR2 YNNKEL (reference sequence). The CDR3 protein is CASSLGEDTQYF. The DNA for the CDR3 is TGTGCCAGCAGCCTAGGGGAAGATACGCAGTATTTT.

The rearrangement joins TRBV28 to TRBJ2-2; D is perhaps TRBD1 (5 bases). V dropped 6 bases and J dropped 1 base, with 21 bases sitting between them. Germline V gene lookup returns CDR1 MDHEN and CDR2 SYDVKM. The CDR3 totals 18 residues. The CDR3 coding sequence is TGTGCCAGCAGCCCAGACAGAGACCTAGACAAGAACACCGGGGAGCTGTTTTTT. It translates to CASSPDRDLDKNTGELFF.

This clone has a handful of counts. V and J are TRBV2 and TRBJ1-1; D not resolved. V was clipped by 7 bases and J by 1 base, with 10 bases between them. Germline CDR1 reads SNHLY; CDR2 reads FYNNEI. CDR3 length: 13 amino acids. The CDR3 DNA sequence: TGTGCCAGCACATGGACTGAGAACACTGAAGCTTTCTTT. It codes for CASTWTENTEAFF.

This chain connects TRBV4-3 to TRBJ1-4, with D perhaps matching TRBD1 (5 bases). Germline CDR1 LGHNA, CDR2 YSLEER. Trimming removed 0 bases from V and 8 bases from J, with 25 bases in between. The CDR3 is made up of 19 amino acids. The CDR3 is CASSQEGAGRTGVREKLFF. CDR3 bases: TGCGCCAGCAGCCAAGAGGGAGCGGGCCGAACAGGCGTACGGGAAAAACTGTTTTTT.

The chain employs TRBV18 and TRBJ2-1, with 9 bases matching TRBD1. From germline, CDR1 is KGHSH and CDR2 LQKENI. The CDR3 spans 15 residues. V was clipped by 0 bases and J by 6 bases; unmatched bases: 3. The CDR3, as DNA: TGTGCCAGCTCACCACCACGGGACAGGGTCAATGAGCAGTTCTTC. Translation gives CASSPPRDRVNEQFF. The whole variable domain, remainder taken from reference TRBV18 and TRBJ2-1, is NAGVMQNPRHLVRRRGQEARLRCSPMKGHSHVYWYRQLPEEGLKFMVYLQKENIIDESGMPKERFSAEFPKEGPSILRIQQVVRGDSAAYFCASSPPRDRVNEQFFGPGTRLTVL.

The chain uses TRBV11-2 and TRBJ1-1; D not resolved. CDR3 length: 14 residues. Between the trimmed V and J ends, which lost 3 bases and 8 bases, there was a span of 16 bases. Per germline, CDR1 SGHAT and CDR2 FQNNGV. The CDR3 DNA reads as TGTGCCAGCAGCTTGGAACTAATGAAAGCCGAAGCTTTCTTT. This encodes CASSLELMKAEAFF.